The TCR beta chain described here comes from a study of cytomegalovirus exposure and HLA in healthy donors (dated by TCRdb to 2016 to 2017). For the study in its entirety: A later analysis indicated that the 110 or so validation repertoires were generated on the platform also employed for the roughly 730 repertoires of the first cohort. Along with the roughly 670-subject first cohort, a separate validation cohort of around 120 different subjects was used. The study aimed to test whether signatures of past pathogen exposure could be identified by cataloging public T cell receptors. To predict cytomegalovirus infection status, the study brought together high-throughput TCR immunosequencing, statistical association of individual TCRs with disease status, and machine learning. Study-wide findings and limitations: It was suggested by the authors that the approach could potentially be generalized to other disease states and immunological phenotypes. In a later analysis, TCRs clustered in the first cohort were found to also tend to co-occur in the roughly 120 validation repertoires, with approximately 94% of cluster scores above 0. In the study, around 150 TCR beta chains were listed as associated with cytomegalovirus. Most TCR sequences were seen in very few donors, while some public TCRs were found in many individuals. The classifier was reported to diagnose cytomegalovirus status with high specificity and sensitivity in both the original and validation cohorts. A few of the identified cytomegalovirus-associated TCR beta chains were confirmed in vitro to be specific for cytomegalovirus antigens. A later analysis lacked HLA typing for the validation cohort, so it scored co-occurrence in that cohort across all 120 repertoires.

In regard to this clone: This receptor's antigen is unknown. Qualities for individual bases were not recorded, and no much larger clone is one base off.

The library was made by the immunoSEQ multiplex PCR assay. The original methods were these. To diagnose cytomegalovirus status from the catalog of TCR beta chain sequences, a statistical classification framework was built. The table comes from immuneACCESS by way of TCRdb, which keeps in-frame sequences with V and J called. Part of the clones is missing from these tables; in studies checked, under half for an unresolved V gene and the rest for unknown reasons. That table gives V, J and clone size, and the DNA gave D and trimming. This sample lists around 55,000 clones; 90% were detected once. About 3.1% of the sample is taken by the ten largest. Donors formed part of the validation cohort, which comprised about 130 subjects and was distinct from the first cohort of 666 subjects. The source is a man aged 18 to 30 in good health and CMV-seronegative. The specimen was PBMCs.

The CDR3 in this case is CAWSASYEQYF. The nucleotide sequence reads TGTGCCTGGAGTGCATCCTACGAGCAGTACTTC. The chain uses TRBV30 and TRBJ2-7; there is no confident call for the D gene. The CDR3 measures 11 amino acids from cysteine to phenylalanine. Kept here is only the CDR3 DNA, which spans 33 bases and is read in frame from base 1. The germline V gene encodes CDR1 GTSNPN and CDR2 SVGIG (reference sequence). V is pared back by 1 base and J by 1 base, with 2 bases lying between the germline termini. Reference TRBV30 and TRBJ2-7 proteins supply the regions before and after the CDR3; the full variable domain is: SQTIHQWPATLVQPVGSPLSLECTVEGTSNPNLYWYRQAAGRGLQLLFYSVGIGQISSEVPQNLSASRPQDRQFILSSKKLLLSDSGFYLCAWSASYEQYFGPGTRLTVT.